Each of the 23 T cell receptor beta chains below was sequenced from the same sample in a study of PD-1 blockade in mismatch repair-deficient tumors. Data came from immunoSEQ multiplex PCR; TCRdb stores just in-frame clones and leaves some out. This repertoire shows about 22,000 clones, 80% to 90% found once; its top ten account for roughly 18%. Sequencing was performed on peripheral blood, taken 2 weeks after starting pembrolizumab. Receptors were obtained from an adult with mismatch repair-deficient cancer.

The CDR3 sequence is CASRHFGTDTQYF. The CDR3 DNA reads TGTGCCAGCCGACATTTTGGCACAGATACGCAGTATTTT. V gene TRBV10-3 combines with J gene TRBJ2-3; D is undetermined. The germline gives CDR1 ENHRY, CDR2 SYGVKD. This CDR3 spans 13 amino acids. The V end was cut by 10 bases, the J end by 1 base, with 12 bases between.

This clone came up once. This chain connects TRBV11-2 to TRBJ1-1; D may be TRBD1 (5 bases). The V gene's germline CDR1 is SGHAT and CDR2 FQNNGV. The CDR3 spans 15 residues. V lost 3 bases to trimming and J lost 0 bases, with 11 bases between them. The chain's CDR3 is CASSFLGGMNTEAFF. CDR3 DNA: TGTGCCAGCAGCTTCCTTGGGGGAATGAACACTGAAGCTTTCTTT. The full variable domain, its missing parts supplied by reference TRBV11-2 and TRBJ1-1, is EAGVAQSPRYKIIEKRQSVAFWCNPISGHATLYWYQQILGQGPKLLIQFQNNGVVDDSQLPKDRFSAERLKGVDSTLKIQPAKLEDSAVYLCASSFLGGMNTEAFFGQGTRLTVV.

This clone occurred a few times. The chain links TRBV27 to TRBJ2-7; 8 bases agree with TRBD1. Germline CDR1 and CDR2: MNHEY and SMNVEV (reference sequence). After removal of 6 bases from V and 4 bases from J, the junction contained 8 bases not matched to a gene. The CDR3 contains 14 residues. The CDR3 bases are TGTGCCAGCAGCCGACAGGGGCTAGGGTACGAGCAGTACTTC. Its protein product is CASSRQGLGYEQYF.

The genes are TRBV7-9 and TRBJ1-2, with 7 nucleotides matching TRBD1. Germline loops: CDR1 SEHNR, CDR2 FQNEAQ (reference sequence). This CDR3 has 15 residues. V lost 0 bases, J lost 7 bases, and 8 bases stayed unmatched. The CDR3 DNA reads TGTGCCAGCAGCTTAGCCTACAGGGGATCGGGTGGCTACACCTTC. As protein: CASSLAYRGSGGYTF.

V gene TRBV18 combines with J gene TRBJ2-5; a weak D match, TRBD1 (6 bases). This CDR3 comprises 15 residues. Trimming removed 0 bases at V and 1 base at J, with 9 bases between. Germline V gene data show CDR1 as KGHSH and CDR2 as LQKENI. The CDR3 nucleotides are TGTGCCAGCTCACCACCTGGACAGACCCAAGAGACCCAGTACTTC. Encoded protein: CASSPPGQTQETQYF.

By share, this clone counts as medium-sized. CDR3 coding DNA: TGTGCCAGCAGCTCTGCTAGCTACGAGCAGTACTTC. Translating it yields CASSSASYEQYF. The chain links TRBV5-5 to TRBJ2-7; no reliable D call. The CDR3 length is 12 residues. Germline V gene data show CDR1 as SGHKS and CDR2 as YYEKEE (reference sequence). Trimming stripped 3 bases from V and 3 bases from J, with 7 bases between.

This chain links TRBV12-5 with TRBJ2-7, with a weak D call TRBD1 (8 bases). The CDR3 has 14 residues. V gave up 6 bases and J gave up 3 bases, with 15 bases separating them. Germline-derived CDR1 and CDR2 are LGHNT and FRNRAP. CDR3 DNA sequence: TGTGCTAGTGGGCCACAGGGGGGGAGCTACGAGCAGTACTTC. Translation: CASGPQGGSYEQYF.

The genes are TRBV30 and TRBJ1-4; 7 nucleotides line up with TRBD1. The V gene's germline CDR1 is GTSNPN and CDR2 SVGIG (reference sequence). This CDR3 region has 15 residues. V lost 2 bases and J lost 5; bases outside the gene matches: 8. The CDR3 is CAWSIRGQWNEKLFF. Written as DNA, the CDR3 is TGTGCCTGGAGTATACGGGGACAGTGGAATGAAAAACTGTTTTTT.

The chain recombines TRBV27 with TRBJ2-5, with D perhaps matching TRBD2 (6 bases). Germline CDR1 is MNHEY and CDR2 is SMNVEV (reference sequence). The CDR3 spans 14 residues. The V end was cut by 5 bases, the J end by 2 bases, with 12 bases between. CDR3 region: CASSTLGGQETQYF. As DNA, the CDR3 is TGTGCCAGCAGTACACTTGGGGGGCAAGAGACCCAGTACTTC.

In its sample, this clone was seen a few times. The V gene is TRBV11-2, the J gene TRBJ2-7; D is unclear. The CDR3 is 15 residues long. V was pared by 1 base and J by 3 bases, with 13 bases between. Germline V gene lookup returns CDR1 SGHAT and CDR2 FQNNGV. The CDR3 region is CASSLVRRSDYEQYF. CDR3 in DNA: TGTGCCAGCAGCTTAGTCCGGCGGAGCGACTACGAGCAGTACTTC.

The chain has TRBV27 and TRBJ1-1; 9 bases align to TRBD1. V was clipped by 4 bases and J by 10 bases; unmatched bases: 7. CDR1 and CDR2 (germline): MNHEY, SMNVEV (reference sequence). The CDR3 sequence is 13 residues long. CDR3 in DNA: TGTGCCAGCAGTTACTCCCCGGACAGGGGAGCTTTCTTT. Protein product: CASSYSPDRGAFF.

This chain uses TRBV7-6 with TRBJ2-1; 7 positions agree with TRBD1. The CDR3 covers 16 residues. Germline loops: CDR1 SGHVS, CDR2 FNYEAQ. V shed 4 bases, J shed 5 bases, and the junction held 11 bases outside the gene matches. The DNA of the CDR3 is TGTGCCAGCAGCTACCAACCCCGGGACAGAAACAATGAGCAGTTCTTC. Translation gives CASSYQPRDRNNEQFF.

V and J are TRBV7-8 and TRBJ2-7; D remains unclear. Germline assignment: CDR1 SGHVS and CDR2 FQNEAQ. V lost 0 bases, J lost 2 bases, and 5 bases lay in between. There are 13 residues in the CDR3. The CDR3 loop is CASSLAYPYEQYF. Written as DNA, the CDR3 is TGTGCCAGCAGCTTAGCATACCCCTACGAGCAGTACTTC. The complete variable domain, with remaining parts taken from reference TRBV7-8 and TRBJ2-7, reads GAGVSQSPRYKVAKRGQDVALRCDPISGHVSLFWYQQALGQGPEFLTYFQNEAQLDKSGLPSDRFFAERPEGSVSTLKIQRTQQEDSAVYLCASSLAYPYEQYFGPGTRLTVT.

The genes are TRBV30 and TRBJ1-4; 10 bases align to TRBD1. The J segment lost 8 bases and the V segment lost 3 bases, leaving 6 bases of the junction unmatched. Germline V gene data show CDR1 as GTSNPN and CDR2 as SVGIG (reference sequence). CDR3 size: 14 residues. For the CDR3, the DNA is TGTGCCTGGAGAGAGACAGGGGGCCGAGAAAAACTGTTTTTT. Translating it yields CAWRETGGREKLFF.

The chain recombines TRBV5-1 with TRBJ1-3; 8 bases line up with TRBD1. The junction had 2 bases not matched to a gene; V was cut back by 1 base and J by 8 bases. Germline V gene sequence: CDR1 SGHRS, CDR2 YFSETQ. The CDR3 runs to 13 residues. CDR3 bases: TGCGCCAGCAGCTTGACAGGGGGGGACACCATATATTTT. Translating gives CASSLTGGDTIYF.

The CDR3, as DNA: TGTGCCAGCAGTTCGCCCCGGGAGGGCGGTGGCAATGAGCAGTTCTTC. Protein sequence: CASSSPREGGGNEQFF. The rearrangement joins TRBV6-5 to TRBJ2-1; 8 bases align to TRBD2. CDR1 MNHEY and CDR2 SVGAGI come from the germline V gene. The CDR3 runs to 16 residues. V trimming: 4 bases; J trimming: 6 bases; junction bases outside the gene matches: 11.

The rearrangement uses TRBV7-9 and TRBJ2-2; a possible D gene is TRBD2 (7 bases). The V end lost 11 bases, the J end lost 0 bases, and 13 bases lay between the germline ends. Per the germline V gene, CDR1 is SEHNR and CDR2 is FQNEAQ (reference sequence). The CDR3 is 14 residues long. CDR3 sequence reads: CARGGGSNTGELFF. The CDR3 bases are TGTGCCCGCGGCGGGGGCTCGAACACCGGGGAGCTGTTTTTT. Together with reference TRBV7-9 and TRBJ2-2, the CDR3 gives the full variable domain: DTGVSQNPRHKITKRGQNVTFRCDPISEHNRLYWYRQTLGQGPEFLTYFQNEAQLEKSRLLSDRFSAERPKGSFSTLEIQRTEQGDSAMYLCARGGGSNTGELFFGEGSRLTVL.

The chain employs TRBV27 and TRBJ2-1; 9 bases agree with TRBD2. The CDR3 is 15 amino acids. V was pared by 8 bases and J by 5 bases, with 10 bases of the junction left unmatched. The V gene's germline CDR1 is MNHEY and CDR2 SMNVEV (reference sequence). The CDR3 reads CASWTSAANHNEQFF. Written as DNA, the CDR3 is TGTGCCAGCTGGACTAGCGCCGCAAACCACAATGAGCAGTTCTTC.

This chain connects TRBV6-6 to TRBJ1-3, with TRBD1 identical over 10 bases. The V gene's germline CDR1 is MNHNY and CDR2 SVGAGI (reference sequence). This CDR3 region has 15 residues. Trimming removed 5 bases from V and 2 bases from J; junction bases left unmatched: 3. DNA for the CDR3: TGTGCCAGCAGTCACGGACAGGGGGCTGGAAACACCATATATTTT. Translating gives CASSHGQGAGNTIYF.

This rearrangement joins TRBV11-1 to TRBJ2-3; maybe TRBD2 (6 bases). Germline values: CDR1 SGHAT, CDR2 FQDESV (reference sequence). CDR3 length: 14 residues. Trimming left V 7 bases short and J 0 bases short, with 11 bases between. The CDR3 loop is CASKTRRSTDTQYF. CDR3 bases: TGTGCCAGCAAGACTAGACGGAGCACAGATACGCAGTATTTT. The variable domain in full, with the rest retrieved from reference TRBV11-1 and TRBJ2-3, is EAEVAQSPRYKITEKSQAVAFWCDPISGHATLYWYRQILGQGPELLVQFQDESVVDDSQLPKDRFSAERLKGVDSTLKIQPAELGDSAMYLCASKTRRSTDTQYFGPGTRLTVL.

This chain connects TRBV29-1 to TRBJ2-1; the D is unclear. CDR1 and CDR2 from the germline V gene are SQVTM and ANQGSEA. The CDR3 sequence is 15 residues long. The ends were cut back, 6 bases at V and 4 bases at J, with 19 bases in the middle. DNA of the CDR3: TGCAGCGTCCCCGGGCCCTACTTACCTTACAATGAGCAGTTCTTC. Translated, it gives CSVPGPYLPYNEQFF.

The sample holds a few counts of this clone. This rearrangement joins TRBV4-2 to TRBJ1-1; the match to TRBD1 covers 8 bases. V lost 0 bases and J lost 5; bases outside the gene matches: 11. CDR1 LGHNA and CDR2 YNFKEQ come from the germline V gene. This CDR3 is 17 amino acids long. The CDR3 nucleotides are TGTGCCAGCAGCCAAGATTCTGCAGGACAGGGTCGGACTGAAGCTTTCTTT. Translated: CASSQDSAGQGRTEAFF.

Details on this clone: One junction end disagrees with the germline gene, perhaps due to a read error. The chain uses TRBV7-9 and TRBJ2-5; the D is unclear. CDR1 and CDR2 from the germline V gene are SEHNR and FQNEAQ (reference sequence). The CDR3 is 15 amino acids. The CDR3 bases are TGTGCCAGCAGTTCCGGACCGTCGACCCAAAAGACCCAGTACTTC. Protein: CASSSGPSTQKTQYF. The full variable domain, in which reference TRBV7-9 and TRBJ2-5 provide the parts outside the CDR3, is DTGVSQNPRHKITKRGQNVTFRCDPISEHNRLYWYRQTLGQGPEFLTYFQNEAQLEKSRLLSDRFSAERPKGSFSTLEIQRTEQGDSAMYLCASSSGPSTQKTQYFGPGTRLLVL.